Here is one T cell receptor (beta chain) with its context. The antigen is undetermined. Germline V CDR1 and CDR2: DFQATT, SNEGSKA (reference sequence). V lost 3 bases, J lost 3 bases, and 11 bases lay in between. The CDR3 length is 13 residues. These data originate in a study of T cell responses to AZD1222 COVID-19 vaccine. Study overall: Whether given at about 4 or about 12 weeks, second doses were pooled. Whole-study findings and limits: Repertoire sampling occurred only after the peak T cell response. The CD4 TCRs associated with vaccination extended across spike and predominated at 160-218 and 743-854. The breadth and depth of Spike-specific TCRs increased once two AZD1222 doses had been given.

Assay used: immunoSEQ multiplex PCR; TCRdb lists only in-frame clones, some missing. The sample holds 140,000 to 150,000 clones, roughly 89% seen once. The rearrangement links TRBV20-1 to TRBJ2-5; D not certain. Sequencing was performed on peripheral blood, taken on day 0 of AZD1222 vaccination. The receptor comes from an adult in good health. The CDR3 region is CSASRLGEETQYF. As DNA, the CDR3 is TGCAGTGCTAGTAGGTTGGGCGAAGAGACCCAGTACTTC.